The present T cell receptor beta chain was sequenced within a study of response to subunit inactivated influenza vaccine (dated by TCRdb to the late 2010s). Describing the broader study: Deep quantitative T cell receptor repertoire profiling was used in the study to track responses to a trivalent subunit inactivated influenza vaccine. Summary of the overall study and its limitations: The authors proposed that each seasonal influenza vaccination may bring in only a limited number of new T cells.

For this clonotype: What this receptor recognizes is not known. Base qualities are missing; no much larger clone stands one base away.

The library was built by means of RT-PCR. The sequencer was an Illumina HiSeq 2500. In-frame beta chains were kept once TCRdb had trimmed the public reads at Q25 with fastp and called clones with MiXCR. Each record represents a unique CDR3 protein, reported with the most common genes and DNA among its rows. This sample comprises 170,000 or so distinct CDR3 sequences, about 10% of them detected only once. The top ten constitute around 40% of the sample. The clonotype was recovered from a man aged 45 to 75 who received an inactivated influenza vaccine. Donor details come from another sample of the same person, matched by shared clones. Source: CD8+ T cells sorted from PBMCs, taken less than 25 months after vaccination.

This receptor carries the CDR3 CASSLGRLNTEAFF. The nucleotide sequence reads as follows: TGCGCCAGCAGCTTGGGACGGCTAAACACTGAAGCTTTCTTT. The chain is made from TRBV5-1 and TRBJ1-1, with the D segment identity uncertain. The CDR3 measures 14 amino acids from cysteine to phenylalanine. Here the CDR3 DNA is all that survives: 42 bases in frame from base 1. Via the germline V gene, CDR1 is SGHRS and CDR2 YFSETQ. Between the V and J ends, shortened by 0 bases and 2 bases respectively, the junction contains 8 bases.